A selection of T cell receptor beta chains follows, all from one sample in a study of T-cell memory formation after mild COVID-19. TCRdb processed the 5' RACE reads anew with MiXCR; each CDR3 protein has one entry. The sample gives about 560,000 distinct CDR3 sequences, around a sixth of which show up once; just over 8% is in the top ten. Material for sequencing was PBMCs or a T cell subset sorted from them (not recorded which). Every receptor here comes from an adult woman who had mild COVID-19 (a few samples of this study predate the infection). Cell type and time point are not known. The CDR3 runs from the conserved cysteine through the conserved F or W. Each record gives: clone size, D gene, V gene, J gene, CDR3 DNA, CDR3 protein. A D gene is named only where the DNA matches it firmly. The size field is filled for only some rows; it gives once, few, many or a size class.

size: .; D: .; V: TRBV4-3; J: TRBJ2-2; DNA: TGCGCCAGCAGCCAAGATTGGAGGGCCCTCGCCGGGGAGCTGTTTTTT; CDR3: CASSQDWRALAGELFF
size: few; D: TRBD1; V: TRBV5-1; J: TRBJ2-2; DNA: TGCGCCAGCAGCTTCGGACAGGGGGTGTCCGGGGAGCTGTTTTTT; CDR3: CASSFGQGVSGELFF
size: .; D: TRBD1; V: TRBV12-3/TRBV12-4; J: TRBJ1-1; DNA: TGTGCCAGCAGTAGGACAGGGATCCCCCTCATGAACACTGAAGCTTTCTTT; CDR3: CASSRTGIPLMNTEAFF
size: .; D: .; V: TRBV4-1; J: TRBJ2-3; DNA: TGCGCCAGCAGCCAAGAACCGTTCGAGGGGGATACGCAGTATTTT; CDR3: CASSQEPFEGDTQYF
size: .; D: .; V: TRBV29-1; J: TRBJ2-1; DNA: TGCAGCGTTTTGCCTGGACAGGGAGGGTACAATGAGCAGTTCTTC; CDR3: CSVLPGQGGYNEQFF
size: .; D: TRBD1; V: TRBV7-3; J: TRBJ2-1; DNA: TGTGCCAGCAGCTTACAGGGGGCCGCGAACAATGAGCAGTTCTTC; CDR3: CASSLQGAANNEQFF
size: .; D: .; V: TRBV28; J: TRBJ1-5; DNA: TGTGCCAGCAGTTACCGGCAGCCCCAGCATTTT; CDR3: CASSYRQPQHF
size: .; D: .; V: TRBV19; J: TRBJ2-2; DNA: TGTGCCAGTAGTGGAATTCGTGGGCAGGCGAACGGGGAGCTGTTTTTT; CDR3: CASSGIRGQANGELFF
size: few; D: .; V: TRBV4-1; J: TRBJ2-1; DNA: TGCGCCAGCAGCGGGTTGACTCGGGGCGCGGGGAATGAGCAGTTCTTC; CDR3: CASSGLTRGAGNEQFF
size: few; D: .; V: TRBV5-1; J: TRBJ2-1; DNA: TGCGCCAGCACAGAAGGCACAGGGCTTTATGAGCAGTTCTTC; CDR3: CASTEGTGLYEQFF
size: .; D: TRBD2; V: TRBV7-6; J: TRBJ2-7; DNA: TGTGCCAGCAGCCCGAGACGCGGCGGGAGGATCTCCTACGAGCAGTACTTC; CDR3: CASSPRRGGRISYEQYF